Shown below are 26 T cell receptor beta chains from a single sample sequenced in a study of beta chain features in type 1 diabetes. Antigen specificity for these receptors is unknown. General study points: The study found moderately but significantly shorter TCRB CDR3s in all four CD4+ subsets of Type 1 diabetes patients.

The isolated RNA, all of it, was reverse transcribed, so expressed TCRB transcripts were what got sequenced. Repertoires were generated with immunoSEQ multiplex PCR, while TCRdb's copy carries only in-frame clones and drops some. The sample contains more than 300,000 clones, 10% to 15% of which appear only once. Sequencing was done on a sample of naive CD4+ T cells from blood. These receptors were obtained from a woman aged 18-35 years with type 1 diabetes.

This CDR3 reads CASSYRGYGYTF. The CDR3 DNA sequence: TGTGCCAGCAGCTACCGCGGCTATGGCTACACCTTC. The rearrangement uses TRBV7-2 and TRBJ1-2; no firm D call. V lost 4 bases and J 4 bases, leaving 7 bases between the germline ends. Per germline, CDR1 SGHTA and CDR2 FQGNSA. CDR3 size: 12 residues.

This clone was picked up a small number of times. V and J are TRBV28 and TRBJ2-4, with 8 bases aligning to TRBD2. Germline V gives CDR1 MDHEN, CDR2 SYDVKM. The J segment lost 9 bases and the V segment lost 6 bases, leaving 10 bases of the junction unmatched. The CDR3 length is 14 residues. This CDR3 is CASRGGGSGSIQYF. The DNA of the CDR3 is TGTGCCAGCAGGGGAGGCGGGAGCGGGAGCATTCAGTACTTC.

The chain links TRBV30 to TRBJ2-7, with a tentative D call TRBD1 (6 bases). This CDR3 region has 14 residues. Trimming removed 4 bases from V and 3 bases from J, with 16 bases in between. Germline CDR1 and CDR2: GTSNPN and SVGIG (reference sequence). The CDR3, as DNA: TGTGCCTGGACTAGAGGGGGAAAAAGCTACGAGCAGTACTTC. This translates into CAWTRGGKSYEQYF.

This clone was seen more than once but under ten times. The rearrangement uses TRBV28 and TRBJ2-1, with a possible D match to TRBD2 (6 bases). Germline CDR1 MDHEN, CDR2 SYDVKM. The CDR3 is made up of 14 amino acids. V was cut by 11 bases and J by 6 bases, with 20 bases left in between. CDR3 protein: CAGGAPGVSNEQFF. Here the CDR3 DNA reads TGTGCCGGCGGAGCCCCGGGAGTTTCCAATGAGCAGTTCTTC.

The V and J genes are TRBV9 and TRBJ1-4, with TRBD1 as a possible D gene (5 bases). This CDR3 region has 15 residues. The germline V gene encodes CDR1 SGDLS and CDR2 YYNGEE. The V end lost 0 bases, the J end lost 3 bases, and 9 bases lay between the germline ends. For the CDR3, the DNA is TGTGCCAGCAGCGTAGCAGGGCAGTCTAATGAAAAACTGTTTTTT. Its protein is CASSVAGQSNEKLFF.

V usage is TRBV29-1 and J usage is TRBJ2-7; TRBD1 is a possible D gene (6 bases). V lost 4 bases and J 1 base, leaving 8 bases between the germline ends. The CDR3 totals 12 residues. Germline V lookup: CDR1 SQVTM, CDR2 ANQGSEA. CDR3 sequence: CSVGGQSYEQYF. In nucleotides, the CDR3 is TGCAGCGTTGGGGGACAATCCTACGAGCAGTACTTC.

This sequence joins TRBV5-4 and TRBJ2-1; 9 bases line up with TRBD2. The CDR3 is 18 residues long. V was clipped by 0 bases and J by 0 bases; unmatched bases: 7. CDR1 and CDR2 from the germline V gene are SGHNT and YYREEE (reference sequence). This CDR3 is CASSLGGLARSSYNEQFF. The CDR3 coding sequence is TGTGCCAGCAGCTTGGGAGGACTAGCGAGGAGCTCCTACAATGAGCAGTTCTTC. The variable domain in full, completed from reference TRBV5-4 and TRBJ2-1, reads ETGVTQSPTHLIKTRGQQVTLRCSSQSGHNTVSWYQQALGQGPQFIFQYYREEENGRGNFPPRFSGLQFPNYSSELNVNALELDDSALYLCASSLGGLARSSYNEQFFGPGTRLTVL.

The chain has TRBV27 and TRBJ1-5; the match to TRBD1 covers 7 bases. V was pared by 4 bases and J by 7 bases, with 7 bases of the junction left unmatched. CDR3 length: 14 amino acids. The germline gives CDR1 MNHEY, CDR2 SMNVEV (reference sequence). The CDR3 region is CASSSLQGGQPQHF. CDR3 DNA: TGTGCCAGCAGTTCCTTGCAGGGGGGCCAGCCCCAGCATTTT.

This clone came up a few times. This chain joins TRBV10-3 and TRBJ2-3, with TRBD2 as a possible D gene (7 bases). The germline V gene has CDR1 ENHRY and CDR2 SYGVKD. V lost 8 bases, J lost 2 bases, and 23 bases lay in between. The CDR3 has 17 residues. The CDR3 spells CAIWAGAARGATDTQYF. The CDR3 DNA sequence: TGTGCCATCTGGGCCGGCGCTGCCCGGGGGGCCACAGATACGCAGTATTTT.

The CDR3 here is CASSIGLGQPQHF. As DNA, the CDR3 is TGTGCCAGTAGTATCGGACTCGGGCAGCCCCAGCATTTT. The chain carries TRBV19 and TRBJ1-5; D is unclear. Trimming took off 3 bases at V and 7 bases at J, with 10 bases between the two ends. CDR3 length: 13 amino acids. Germline CDR1 reads LNHDA; CDR2 reads SQIVND (reference sequence).

This clone was recorded a few times. The rearrangement uses TRBV18 and TRBJ2-7; TRBD2 might be the D (5 bases). Trimming stripped 6 bases from V and 5 bases from J, with 17 bases between. This CDR3 region has 14 residues. Germline assignment: CDR1 KGHSH and CDR2 LQKENI. As DNA, the CDR3 is TGTGCCAGCTCGCCTAAGAGCGGAGTACACGAGCAGTACTTC. Protein product: CASSPKSGVHEQYF.

A few counts support this clone. The CDR3 DNA reads as TGCAGTGCTAGCACCTACCTGGGCTACACCTTC. Its protein is CSASTYLGYTF. V and J are TRBV20-1 and TRBJ1-2; D is undetermined. Trimming took 3 bases from V and 8 from J, leaving 10 bases between them. The CDR3 runs 11 residues. CDR1 is DFQATT and CDR2 is SNEGSKA in the germline V gene (reference sequence).

This clone has just a few counts. The chain links TRBV5-1 to TRBJ1-4; tentatively, D is TRBD1 (5 bases). The CDR3 runs to 14 residues. With 4 bases removed from V and 5 bases from J, the gap between germline ends came to 12 bases. Germline CDR1 SGHRS, CDR2 YFSETQ. DNA for the CDR3: TGCGCCAGCAGCCCACAGACAGCGAATGAAAAACTGTTTTTT. It yields the protein CASSPQTANEKLFF. Using reference TRBV5-1 and TRBJ1-4 for the parts outside the CDR3, the full variable domain is KAGVTQTPRYLIKTRGQQVTLSCSPISGHRSVSWYQQTPGQGLQFLFEYFSETQRNKGNFPGRFSGRQFSNSRSEMNVSTLELGDSALYLCASSPQTANEKLFFGSGTQLSVL.

The V call is TRBV18, the J call TRBJ2-1; TRBD2 agrees at 13 bases. The CDR3 spans 15 residues. J was trimmed by 4 bases and V by 5 bases; bases with no gene match: 2. CDR1 and CDR2 from the germline V gene are KGHSH and LQKENI. In nucleotides, the CDR3 is TGTGCCAGCTCAGCACTAGCGGGAGGGTACAATGAGCAGTTCTTC. This gives the protein CASSALAGGYNEQFF. The whole variable domain, filled in from reference TRBV18 and TRBJ2-1, reads NAGVMQNPRHLVRRRGQEARLRCSPMKGHSHVYWYRQLPEEGLKFMVYLQKENIIDESGMPKERFSAEFPKEGPSILRIQQVVRGDSAAYFCASSALAGGYNEQFFGPGTRLTVL.

This clone was seen more than once but under ten times. The chain is built from TRBV4-3 and TRBJ2-7, with 7 bases fitting TRBD1. Per germline, CDR1 LGHNA and CDR2 YSLEER. The CDR3 runs to 15 residues. The ends lost 2 bases at V and 5 bases at J; junction bases unmatched: 9. CDR3 in DNA: TGCGCCAGCAGCCAATTACAGGGGTTTGACAACGAGCAGTACTTC. Amino acid sequence: CASSQLQGFDNEQYF.

The chain links TRBV27 to TRBJ1-2, with 7 bases that match TRBD1. The germline V gene encodes CDR1 MNHEY and CDR2 SMNVEV (reference sequence). The CDR3 sequence is 15 residues long. V lost 4 bases, J lost 4 bases, and 9 bases stayed unmatched. The CDR3 loop is CASSSPGTAFYGYTF. The CDR3, as DNA: TGTGCCAGCAGTTCCCCCGGGACAGCTTTCTATGGCTACACCTTC.

V and J are TRBV7-9 and TRBJ1-6, with 10 nucleotides matching TRBD1. With 6 bases clipped from V and 9 bases from J, the junction kept 11 bases outside the gene matches. This CDR3 has 16 amino acids. Germline V lookup: CDR1 SEHNR, CDR2 FQNEAQ (reference sequence). CDR3 nucleotides: TGTGCCAGCAGATCGCCGGGACAGGGGAGAAGTTCACCCCTCCACTTT. Translated: CASRSPGQGRSSPLHF.

The chain employs TRBV29-1 and TRBJ1-2, with a weak D call TRBD1 (6 bases). The CDR3 is made up of 14 amino acids. CDR1 and CDR2 from the germline V gene are SQVTM and ANQGSEA. V shed 0 bases and J shed 6 bases, with 14 bases lying between them. Here the CDR3 DNA reads TGCAGCGTTGAAGATCCCCCAGGGGTAAATGGCTACACCTTC. This encodes CSVEDPPGVNGYTF.

This clone has a handful of counts. The chain combines TRBV7-9 with TRBJ1-2; weak D call: TRBD1 (6 bases). The germline V and J ends were trimmed by 2 bases and 1 base, with 11 bases remaining between them. The germline gives CDR1 SEHNR, CDR2 FQNEAQ (reference sequence). This CDR3 has 15 amino acids. The CDR3, as DNA: TGTGCCAGCAGCTTAAAACAGGGAGATAACTATGGCTACACCTTC. The encoded protein is CASSLKQGDNYGYTF.

This rearrangement joins TRBV5-4 to TRBJ1-1, with 7 bases lining up with TRBD1. The CDR3 sequence is 15 residues long. J was trimmed by 7 bases and V by 4 bases; bases with no gene match: 13. Germline CDR1 is SGHNT and CDR2 is YYREEE (reference sequence). CDR3 sequence reads: CASSPESTGTLEAFF. CDR3 DNA: TGTGCCAGCAGCCCGGAGTCGACAGGGACACTTGAAGCTTTCTTT.

As regards this clone: Other DNA sequences within the sample encode an identical CDR3. This chain uses TRBV7-9 with TRBJ1-5; weak D call: TRBD1 (5 bases). Trimming removed 5 bases from V and 2 bases from J, with 10 bases in between. There are 14 residues in the CDR3. Per germline, CDR1 SEHNR and CDR2 FQNEAQ (reference sequence). In DNA, the CDR3 is TGTGCCAGCAGCCTGGGGGGGGGCAATCAGCCCCAGCATTTT. This sequence encodes CASSLGGGNQPQHF. Full variable domain (outside the CDR3, taken from reference TRBV7-9 and TRBJ1-5): DTGVSQNPRHKITKRGQNVTFRCDPISEHNRLYWYRQTLGQGPEFLTYFQNEAQLEKSRLLSDRFSAERPKGSFSTLEIQRTEQGDSAMYLCASSLGGGNQPQHFGDGTRLSIL.

The CDR3 nucleotides read TGTGCCAGCAGCTCCCGGGACAATAGCAATCAGCCCCAGCATTTT. Protein: CASSSRDNSNQPQHF. This chain joins TRBV11-2 and TRBJ1-5; perhaps TRBD1 as D (6 bases). The CDR3 sequence is 15 residues long. Germline CDR1 reads SGHAT; CDR2 reads FQNNGV. Trimming stripped 4 bases from V and 0 bases from J, with 10 bases between.

This chain connects TRBV15 to TRBJ2-7; TRBD2 is a possible D gene (7 bases). Germline values: CDR1 LNHNV, CDR2 YYDKDF (reference sequence). V lost 0 bases and J lost 5, with 11 bases in between. The CDR3 has 14 amino acids. The CDR3 reads CATSRDTGRDEQYF. CDR3 DNA sequence: TGTGCCACCAGCAGAGATACAGGGAGGGACGAGCAGTACTTC.

The chain has TRBV29-1 and TRBJ2-1, with a tentative D call TRBD1 (6 bases). The germline gives CDR1 SQVTM, CDR2 ANQGSEA. This CDR3 has 10 residues. V gave up 4 bases and J gave up 9 bases, with 7 bases separating them. The CDR3 bases are TGCAGCGTTGGACAGGTTGAGCAGTTCTTC. It yields the protein CSVGQVEQFF.

The table lists this clone with a few counts. This rearrangement joins TRBV7-2 to TRBJ2-3; 13 bases are a match to TRBD2. The CDR3 is made up of 16 amino acids. Germline CDR1 and CDR2: SGHTA and FQGNSA. The junction had 3 bases not matched to a gene; V was cut back by 5 bases and J by 1 base. CDR3 DNA: TGTGCCAGCAGCCCTGGGACTAGCGGGGGCACAGATACGCAGTATTTT. Translated: CASSPGTSGGTDTQYF.

This sequence joins TRBV30 and TRBJ2-1; 10 nucleotides match TRBD2. Germline CDR1 GTSNPN, CDR2 SVGIG (reference sequence). CDR3 length: 17 amino acids. With 7 bases clipped from V and 7 bases from J, the junction kept 19 bases outside the gene matches. The CDR3 bases are TGTGCCTCGAGGACTGGGAAACTAGCGGGGTTTGGGAATGAGCAGTTCTTC. Translating gives CASRTGKLAGFGNEQFF.